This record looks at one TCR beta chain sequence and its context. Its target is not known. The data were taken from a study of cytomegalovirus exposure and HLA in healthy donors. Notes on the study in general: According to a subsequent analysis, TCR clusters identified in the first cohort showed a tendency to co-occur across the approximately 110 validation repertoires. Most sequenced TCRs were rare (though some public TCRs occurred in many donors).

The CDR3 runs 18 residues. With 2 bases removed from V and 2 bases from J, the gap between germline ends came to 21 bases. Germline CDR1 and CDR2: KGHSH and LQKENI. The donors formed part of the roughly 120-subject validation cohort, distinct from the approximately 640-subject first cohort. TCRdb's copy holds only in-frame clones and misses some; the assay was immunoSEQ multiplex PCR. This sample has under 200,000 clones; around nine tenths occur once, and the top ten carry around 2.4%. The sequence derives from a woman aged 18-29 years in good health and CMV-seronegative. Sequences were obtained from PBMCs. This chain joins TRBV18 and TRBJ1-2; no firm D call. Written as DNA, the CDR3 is TGTGCCAGCTCACCATCGAGGTTCGGTGGCCCTACCAACTATGGCTACACCTTC. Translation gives CASSPSRFGGPTNYGYTF.